This T cell receptor (beta chain) was sequenced for a study of beta chain features in type 1 diabetes. Study at large: Healthy donors and patients had similar age, gender and cell yields.

Around 0.12 L of blood, on average, came from one heparinised draw per donor. Expressed TCRB transcripts were sequenced, since all the RNA that had been isolated was reverse transcribed. Using immunoSEQ multiplex PCR, the repertoire was profiled, and TCRdb retains in-frame clones only, with some absent. The table has 250,000 to 400,000 clones, 14% seen once. A note on this clone: Antigen: not known.

Notes on the study in general: A greater similarity of naive, central memory and Treg TCRB repertoires was seen among patients than among healthy donors.

This CDR3 has 15 amino acids. CDR1 and CDR2 (germline): SGHRS, YFSETQ. Trimming took 0 bases from V and 2 from J, leaving 8 bases between them. This chain uses TRBV5-1 with TRBJ1-4; no definite D call. The clonotype was recovered from a man in his thirties or forties in good health. Sequencing used central memory CD4+ T cells from blood. The CDR3: CASSLAPVTNEKLFF. The CDR3 DNA follows: TGCGCCAGCAGCTTGGCCCCGGTGACTAATGAAAAACTGTTTTTT.